The present TCR beta chain was sequenced within a study of blood T cell repertoires in COVID-19. This table comes from immunoSEQ multiplex PCR, and its TCRdb copy is limited to in-frame clones, with some not included. The sample has roughly 67,000 clones, approximately 83% seen once; the top ten hold less than 8%. The sample was peripheral blood. This clonotype originated in a woman aged 55-69 years with acute or convalescent COVID-19.

Here the CDR3 reads CASSYPRGAHTEAFF. CDR3 DNA: TGTGCCAGCAGCTACCCCCGGGGGGCGCACACTGAAGCTTTCTTT. This chain uses TRBV3-1 (or the pseudogene TRBV3-2) with TRBJ1-1, with D tentatively TRBD1 (6 bases). Trimming removed 5 bases at V and 3 bases at J, with 16 bases between. Germline CDR1 is LGHDT and CDR2 is YNNKEL (reference sequence). The CDR3 covers 15 residues.